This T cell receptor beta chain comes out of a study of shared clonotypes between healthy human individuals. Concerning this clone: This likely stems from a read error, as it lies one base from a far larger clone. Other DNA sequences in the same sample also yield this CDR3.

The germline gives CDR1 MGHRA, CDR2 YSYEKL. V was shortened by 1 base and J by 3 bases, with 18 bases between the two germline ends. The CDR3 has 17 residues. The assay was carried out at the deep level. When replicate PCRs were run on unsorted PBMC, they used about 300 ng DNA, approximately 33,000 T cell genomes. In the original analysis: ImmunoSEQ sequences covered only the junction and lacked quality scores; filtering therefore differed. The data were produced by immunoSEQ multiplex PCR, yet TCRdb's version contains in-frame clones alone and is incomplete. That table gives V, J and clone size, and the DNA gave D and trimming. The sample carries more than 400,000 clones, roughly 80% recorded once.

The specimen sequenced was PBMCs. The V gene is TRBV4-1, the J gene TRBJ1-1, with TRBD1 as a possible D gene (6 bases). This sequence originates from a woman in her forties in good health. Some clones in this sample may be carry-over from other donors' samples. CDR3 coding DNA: TGCGCCAGCAGCCAAGTGGGGGCCCGGGGGCAGGACACTGAAGCTTTCTTT. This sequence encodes CASSQVGARGQDTEAFF.